One T cell receptor beta chain is described in this entry. CDR3 length equals 15 residues. Germline loops: CDR1 LNHDA, CDR2 SQIVND (reference sequence). Trimming pared 5 bases from V and 4 bases from J, leaving 17 bases between. Not enrolled were patients with uncontrolled infection, other autoimmune disease, pregnancy or lactation. The study based diagnoses on clinical symptoms, serum thyroxine and TRAb, thyroid ultrasound and orbital computed tomography. TCR beta CDR3 regions were amplified from RNA. The HTBI set primed first-round TCR CDR3 RT-PCR. TCRdb ran MiXCR on the multiplex PCR reads and lists one entry per CDR3 protein. This sample yields under 350,000 distinct CDR3 sequences, of which 20% to 25% are seen a single time; around 48% belongs to the top ten. This sample was taken from a study of T cells in Graves' hyperthyroidism and ophthalmopathy. On the study more broadly: Upon initial diagnosis and before any treatment, peripheral blood was collected.

The chain is built from TRBV19 and TRBJ1-2; tentative D call: TRBD1 (5 bases). This TCR derives from a woman between 50 and 59 years old with Graves' hyperthyroidism. Sequenced: blood. Here the CDR3 DNA reads TGTGCCAGTAGTGGGGAGACAGCGCCTACCTATGGCTACACCTTC. Translated, it gives CASSGETAPTYGYTF.